Shown below are 11 T cell receptor beta chains from a single sample sequenced in a study of blood T cell repertoires in COVID-19. The repertoire was sequenced with immunoSEQ multiplex PCR; TCRdb's copy has only in-frame clones and lacks some. The data contain roughly 200,000 clones, roughly 81% of them singletons. Material: peripheral blood. The origin of the receptors is a woman at least 80 years old with COVID-19, enrolled during active disease.

The chain has TRBV15 and TRBJ2-7; 11 bases are shared with TRBD1. The CDR3 is 18 amino acids. CDR1 and CDR2 (germline): LNHNV, YYDKDF (reference sequence). V lost 6 bases to trimming and J lost 4 bases; unmatched junction nucleotides: 17. The CDR3 DNA reads TGTGCCACCAGTAAAGGACAGGGGGCTCCTGAGAGTTCGTACGAGCAGTACTTC. Translation: CATSKGQGAPESSYEQYF. The complete variable domain, with remaining parts taken from reference TRBV15 and TRBJ2-7, reads DAMVIQNPRYQVTQFGKPVTLSCSQTLNHNVMYWYQQKSSQAPKLLFHYYDKDFNNEADTPDNFQSRRPNTSFCFLDIRSPGLGDTAMYLCATSKGQGAPESSYEQYFGPGTRLTVT.

The rearrangement joins TRBV7-2 to TRBJ2-7, with 7 bases identical to TRBD2. The germline gives CDR1 SGHTA, CDR2 FQGNSA. Trimming took 1 base from V and 3 from J; bases not matched to a gene: 9. The CDR3 totals 16 residues. CDR3 DNA: TGTGCCAGCAGCTTAGGGGGGGGAGGACTAATCTACGAGCAGTACTTC. Residues: CASSLGGGGLIYEQYF.

The chain is built from TRBV5-4 and TRBJ1-4, with 10 bases lining up with TRBD1. CDR3 size: 15 residues. V shed 4 bases, J shed 8 bases, and the junction held 8 bases outside the gene matches. Germline V gene data show CDR1 as SGHNT and CDR2 as YYREEE (reference sequence). CDR3: CASSHQGTGDEKLFF. The DNA for the CDR3 is TGTGCCAGCAGCCACCAAGGGACAGGGGACGAAAAACTGTTTTTT.

The chain has TRBV7-9 and TRBJ1-2; no clear D. This CDR3 has 13 residues. Germline V CDR1 and CDR2: SEHNR, FQNEAQ (reference sequence). Trimming took off 3 bases at V and 2 bases at J, with 7 bases between the two ends. Written as DNA, the CDR3 is TGTGCCAGCAGCTTTTGGCGGAACTATGGCTACACCTTC. It encodes CASSFWRNYGYTF.

With regard to this clone: A much larger clone differs from this one at a single base, so this may be a read error. The CDR3 DNA is TGTGCCAGCAGCTTGACAGGGTACAATGAGCAGTTCTTC. Its protein is CASSLTGYNEQFF. The chain combines TRBV11-2 with TRBJ2-1, with 7 bases matching TRBD1. This CDR3 spans 13 amino acids. V lost 3 bases and J lost 4; bases outside the gene matches: 0. Germline V gene lookup returns CDR1 SGHAT and CDR2 FQNNGV.

The J gene is TRBJ2-7, the V gene TRBV19; 10 positions agree with TRBD1. In germline, CDR1 is LNHDA, CDR2 SQIVND (reference sequence). The length of the CDR3 is 14 residues. Unmatched junction bases numbered 5, after V lost 4 bases and J lost 5 bases. CDR3 amino acids: CASSTQTGGNEQYF. The CDR3 coding sequence is TGTGCCAGTAGTACTCAGACAGGGGGCAACGAGCAGTACTTC.

This chain joins TRBV3-1 (or the pseudogene TRBV3-2) and TRBJ2-5; 7 bases match TRBD1. This CDR3 region has 15 residues. Per germline, CDR1 LGHDT and CDR2 YNNKEL (reference sequence). Trimming removed 2 bases from V and 3 bases from J; junction bases left unmatched: 6. As DNA, the CDR3 is TGTGCCAGCAGCCAACCAGCCAGGGGGAAAGAGACCCAGTACTTC. Protein sequence: CASSQPARGKETQYF.

This clone was seen a few times. The chain joins TRBV2 to TRBJ2-5, with TRBD2 identical over 7 bases. This CDR3 is built from 15 residues. Germline lookup yields CDR1 SNHLY and CDR2 FYNNEI. With 1 base clipped from V and 2 bases from J, the junction kept 4 bases outside the gene matches. The CDR3 loop reads CASSEGASGQETQYF. The DNA for the CDR3 is TGTGCCAGCAGTGAAGGGGCTAGCGGACAAGAGACCCAGTACTTC.

In this sample, this clone turned up a few times. The J gene is TRBJ2-1, the V gene TRBV9; 13 bases are a match to TRBD2. The germline V gene encodes CDR1 SGDLS and CDR2 YYNGEE. CDR3 size: 16 residues. The V and J ends lost 2 bases and 6 bases, in that order; junction bases with no gene match: 5. DNA of the CDR3: TGTGCCAGCAGCGTCTCGGGACTAGCGGGGCTCAATGAGCAGTTCTTC. The encoded protein is CASSVSGLAGLNEQFF.

This clone was seen a single time. This chain uses TRBV7-2 with TRBJ1-6, with D unclear. The V end lost 1 base, the J end lost 7 bases, and 8 bases lay between the germline ends. Germline-derived CDR1 and CDR2 are SGHTA and FQGNSA. The CDR3 loop spans 14 amino acids. The CDR3 region is CASSLVPENSPLHF. The CDR3 nucleotides are TGTGCCAGCAGCTTAGTCCCCGAGAATTCACCCCTCCACTTT.

This sequence joins TRBV5-1 and TRBJ2-7; 9 bases align to TRBD2. Losses at the gene ends were 0 bases for V and 3 bases for J; bases not matched to a gene: 1. CDR1 SGHRS and CDR2 YFSETQ come from the germline V gene. The CDR3 runs 14 residues. CDR3 sequence reads: CASSLALAGYEQYF. Here the CDR3 DNA reads TGCGCCAGCAGCTTGGCACTAGCGGGCTACGAGCAGTACTTC.